This T cell receptor (beta chain) was captured in a study of T cells in localized non-small cell lung cancer. Study conclusions and caveats: Owing to sequencing of a solitary tumor region, heterogeneity cannot be discounted. Compared with tumor, uninvolved adjacent lung displayed greater T cell clonality, ranking highest overall.

Details on this clone: Its target is not known.

This table comes from immunoSEQ multiplex PCR, and its TCRdb copy is limited to in-frame clones, with some not included. The table records more than 70,000 clones, 70% to 90% of them present only once. This specimen was peripheral blood, taken before any cancer treatment. This receptor was identified in a man between 40 and 70 years old with stage I lung adenocarcinoma.

The CDR3 protein is CASSLSYGGYGYTF. In DNA, the CDR3 is TGTGCCAGCAGCTTATCTTACGGGGGGTATGGCTACACCTTC. V and J are TRBV7-9 and TRBJ1-2; TRBD1 is a possible D gene (5 bases). V was pared by 2 bases and J by 5 bases, with 12 bases between. This CDR3 has 14 residues. Germline values: CDR1 SEHNR, CDR2 FQNEAQ (reference sequence).